The clone carrying this TCR beta chain appeared a single time. Antigen: not known. The entry originates in a study of OX40 agonist ivuxolimab in advanced cancers. Study-wide background: At 0.01 to 10 mg/kg, ivuxolimab was administered intravenously to patients every 2 weeks. At 82.7% male, the cohort had a mean age of approximately 60 years, ranging from about 23 to 79. Regarding the study as a whole: Expanded clones belonging to CD8+ T cells outnumbered, on average, those of CD4+. It was also the case that some nonresponders had low normalized T-cell clonal expansion.

In germline, CDR1 is SEHNR, CDR2 FQNEAQ (reference sequence). Trimming left V 1 base short and J 9 bases short, with 15 bases between. The CDR3 extends over 14 amino acids. Method: immunoSEQ multiplex PCR; TCRdb's copy keeps in-frame clones and lacks some. The sample includes 45,000 to 50,000 clones, around nine tenths seen only once; the top ten take approximately 6%. This clonotype was sampled from an adult with an advanced solid tumor such as melanoma, head and neck, liver or kidney cancer. The specimen comprised CD4+ or CD8+ T cells sorted from blood, sampled in a trial of the OX40 agonist ivuxolimab. V is TRBV7-9 and J is TRBJ2-5; D remains ambiguous. CDR3 sequence (DNA): TGTGCCAGCAGCTTAGACAAGCACCCGGTTGCCCAGTACTTC. It is translated as CASSLDKHPVAQYF.